This T cell receptor (beta chain) was documented in a study of STAT3 mutations in large granular lymphocyte leukemia. Whole-study findings and limits: Some patients had dominant TCR clones larger than their STAT3 mutant burden. Every T-cell large granular lymphocyte leukemia patient had at least one immunodominant TCR beta clonotype.

Clones were sequenced by immunoSEQ multiplex PCR, and TCRdb holds only the in-frame ones, with some missing. The sample carries tens of thousands of clones, 88% recorded once. As concerns this clone: Antigen unknown.

Material for sequencing was PBMCs. This receptor was identified in a human donor with T large granular lymphocyte leukemia. Some clones in this sample may be carry-over from other donors' samples.

CDR3 loop: CASSFPGQGSQPQHF. CDR3 in DNA: TGTGCCAGCAGTTTCCCGGGACAGGGGAGTCAGCCCCAGCATTTT. The genes are TRBV6-6 and TRBJ1-5; 10 bases agree with TRBD1. CDR1 MNHNY and CDR2 SVGAGI come from the germline V gene (reference sequence). The CDR3 is 15 amino acids. V lost 4 bases and J lost 6; bases outside the gene matches: 6.